The source of this T cell receptor (beta chain) is a study of CD8 T cells in Susac syndrome. Whole-study findings and limits: Individuals included in the TCR sequencing and HLA analysis were acknowledged by the study to be relatively few in number.

On this clonotype itself: The antigen remains undetermined.

Germline CDR1 is SQVTM and CDR2 is ANQGSEA. V dropped 4 bases and J dropped 6 bases, with 10 bases sitting between them. This CDR3 region has 12 residues. Random-hexamer reverse transcription was applied to 0.5 to 1 ug RNA. Each CDR3 protein gets one entry after TCRdb re-called the immunoSEQ multiplex PCR reads with MiXCR. The table records about 190,000 distinct CDR3 sequences, roughly nine tenths of them present only once. In contrast to the negatively isolated CD8+ and CD4+ T cells, TEMRA cells were FACS-enriched. The sequence was collected from a human donor with Susac syndrome. The sample taken for sequencing was CD4+ T cells from PBMCs. This chain joins TRBV29-1 and TRBJ1-5; D not certain. DNA for the CDR3: TGCAGCGTTGGATCATTAGGTCAGCCCCAGCATTTT. This sequence encodes CSVGSLGQPQHF.